The 22 T cell receptor beta chains reported below all come from one sample, sequenced in a study of blood T cell repertoires in COVID-19. Data came from immunoSEQ multiplex PCR; TCRdb stores just in-frame clones and leaves some out. The top ten clones hold about 4.2% of a sample with 90,000 to 100,000 clones, 81% of them seen once. The sequencing input was peripheral blood. These receptors all come from a man in his 60s with acute or convalescent COVID-19.

The CDR3 DNA reads as TGTGCCAGCAGGACCCGAGGGAACACTGAAGCTTTCTTT. It yields the protein CASRTRGNTEAFF. This rearrangement joins TRBV6-6 to TRBJ1-1; D ambiguous. Trimming took off 6 bases at V and 1 base at J, with 9 bases between the two ends. The CDR3 has 13 residues. The germline V gene has CDR1 MNHNY and CDR2 SVGAGI (reference sequence).

V and J are TRBV5-1 and TRBJ2-7; 7 bases match TRBD1. J gave up 3 bases and V 2 bases, and 11 bases lay outside the gene matches. Germline V lookup: CDR1 SGHRS, CDR2 YFSETQ. The CDR3 is 16 amino acids. The DNA for the CDR3 is TGCGCCAGCAGCTTCTCTTGGCCAGGGGGAGACTACGAGCAGTACTTC. The encoded protein is CASSFSWPGGDYEQYF.

A single count supports this clone. V and J are TRBV5-4 and TRBJ2-5, with D possibly matching TRBD2 (5 bases). This CDR3 comprises 13 residues. CDR1 SGHNT and CDR2 YYREEE come from the germline V gene (reference sequence). V lost 4 bases to trimming and J lost 5 bases, with 12 bases between them. CDR3: CASSRTSDETQYF. The CDR3 DNA sequence: TGTGCCAGCAGCCGCACTAGTGACGAGACCCAGTACTTC. Supplemented by reference TRBV5-4 and TRBJ2-5, the full variable domain reads ETGVTQSPTHLIKTRGQQVTLRCSSQSGHNTVSWYQQALGQGPQFIFQYYREEENGRGNFPPRFSGLQFPNYSSELNVNALELDDSALYLCASSRTSDETQYFGPGTRLLVL.

The chain combines TRBV9 with TRBJ2-2; 7 nucleotides line up with TRBD2. The germline gives CDR1 SGDLS, CDR2 YYNGEE. V dropped 7 bases and J dropped 0; count of bases not matched to a gene: 9. The CDR3 contains 16 residues. The CDR3, as DNA: TGTGCCAGCGGCCTCCGGGAGGCCCCGAACACCGGGGAGCTGTTTTTT. It specifies CASGLREAPNTGELFF.

This rearrangement joins TRBV29-1 to TRBJ1-6; D gene ambiguous. The germline V gene encodes CDR1 SQVTM and CDR2 ANQGSEA. With 4 bases removed from V and 9 bases from J, the gap between germline ends came to 10 bases. This CDR3 comprises 12 residues. CDR3 bases: TGCAGCGTTGGCACCGGTGGTTCACCCCTCCACTTT. Translated, it gives CSVGTGGSPLHF.

The J gene is TRBJ2-5, the V gene TRBV4-3, with unresolved D. Germline CDR1 is LGHNA and CDR2 is YSLEER. The V end was cut by 0 bases, the J end by 3 bases, with 11 bases between. This CDR3 contains 15 residues. The CDR3 protein is CASSQDPGDEETQYF. The CDR3 region has the DNA TGCGCCAGCAGCCAAGATCCCGGAGACGAAGAGACCCAGTACTTC.

The chain uses TRBV9 and TRBJ2-1; TRBD2 matches 8 bases. The ends lost 2 bases at V and 0 bases at J; junction bases unmatched: 1. The length of the CDR3 is 15 residues. Germline V gives CDR1 SGDLS, CDR2 YYNGEE. The CDR3 loop is CASSVSGNSYNEQFF. The CDR3 coding sequence is TGTGCCAGCAGCGTTAGCGGGAACTCCTACAATGAGCAGTTCTTC.

This chain uses TRBV19 with TRBJ2-3, with TRBD2 identical over 12 bases. Germline loops: CDR1 LNHDA, CDR2 SQIVND (reference sequence). The CDR3 runs to 14 residues. J lost 7 bases, V lost 3 bases, and 2 bases had no gene match. The CDR3 DNA is TGTGCCAGTAGTATGACTAGCGGGAGAAATACGCAGTATTTT. This codes for CASSMTSGRNTQYF. Full variable domain (remainder filled in from reference TRBV19 and TRBJ2-3): DGGITQSPKYLFRKEGQNVTLSCEQNLNHDAMYWYRQDPGQGLRLIYYSQIVNDFQKGDIAEGYSVSREKKESFPLTVTSAQKNPTAFYLCASSMTSGRNTQYFGPGTRLTVL.

The rearrangement links TRBV2 to TRBJ1-6; D may be TRBD1 (6 bases). The germline CDR1 and CDR2 sequences are SNHLY and FYNNEI. This CDR3 is 15 amino acids long. V lost 7 bases and J 2 bases, leaving 12 bases between the germline ends. In DNA, the CDR3 is TGTGCCAGCATTCGGGACACTACCTATAATTCACCCCTCCACTTT. It is translated as CASIRDTTYNSPLHF.

The rearrangement uses TRBV4-1 and TRBJ2-1; 10 bases are shared with TRBD2. Germline V CDR1 and CDR2: MGHRA, YSYEKL. The CDR3 is 20 amino acids. V lost 0 bases to trimming and J lost 1 base; unmatched junction nucleotides: 12. This chain's CDR3 is CASSQEPGLAATPSYNEQFF. CDR3 coding DNA: TGCGCCAGCAGCCAAGAACCTGGACTAGCGGCCACGCCGTCCTACAATGAGCAGTTCTTC.

This sequence joins TRBV18 and TRBJ2-7; tentatively, D is TRBD2 (5 bases). This CDR3 spans 19 amino acids. The germline V and J ends were trimmed by 5 bases and 3 bases, with 29 bases remaining between them. From germline, CDR1 is KGHSH and CDR2 LQKENI. CDR3 coding DNA: TGTGCCAGCTCATACACCAAGACAACCGACGGAGGCCTACTCTACGAGCAGTACTTC. Protein: CASSYTKTTDGGLLYEQYF.

The chain is built from TRBV28 and TRBJ1-1; 9 nucleotides line up with TRBD1. Germline CDR1 reads MDHEN; CDR2 reads SYDVKM. The CDR3 is 14 residues long. Trimming took 6 bases from V and 7 from J; bases not matched to a gene: 9. CDR3 nucleotides: TGTGCCAGCAGCCAGACAGGGGGGTATGTTGAAGCTTTCTTT. It specifies CASSQTGGYVEAFF.

The genes are TRBV27 and TRBJ1-2; 7 bases match TRBD1. The germline V gene has CDR1 MNHEY and CDR2 SMNVEV (reference sequence). The CDR3 is 13 amino acids. Trimming cost V 6 bases and J 8 bases; bases outside gene matches: 9. Written as DNA, the CDR3 is TGTGCCAGCAGGGAGACAGGGATTGACGGCTACACCTTC. It yields the protein CASRETGIDGYTF.

J is TRBJ2-7 and V is TRBV27; the D gene is possibly TRBD2 (6 bases). V gave up 3 bases and J gave up 2 bases, with 20 bases separating them. CDR3 length: 17 amino acids. The germline CDR1 and CDR2 sequences are MNHEY and SMNVEV (reference sequence). The CDR3 coding sequence is TGTGCCAGCAGTTTTGGGCGCCGATCGGGAGACCCCTACGAGCAGTACTTC. Amino acids: CASSFGRRSGDPYEQYF.

The chain carries TRBV5-1 and TRBJ1-4, with 7 nucleotides matching TRBD1. Germline lookup yields CDR1 SGHRS and CDR2 YFSETQ. The length of the CDR3 is 14 residues. V was clipped by 5 bases and J by 4 bases; unmatched bases: 5. The CDR3 DNA reads TGCGCCAGCAGGGCCCAGGGGGGTAATGAAAAACTGTTTTTT. Its protein product is CASRAQGGNEKLFF.

The CDR3 is CASGMYMGGSPLHF. Written as DNA, the CDR3 is TGTGCCAGTGGGATGTACATGGGAGGTTCACCCCTCCACTTT. This sequence joins TRBV27 and TRBJ1-6; no definite D call. Trimming took off 9 bases at V and 9 bases at J, with 18 bases between the two ends. Germline assignment: CDR1 MNHEY and CDR2 SMNVEV (reference sequence). The CDR3 has 14 amino acids.

The chain joins TRBV15 to TRBJ2-1, with 12 bases fitting TRBD2. This CDR3 is 16 amino acids long. CDR1 is LNHNV and CDR2 is YYDKDF in the germline V gene (reference sequence). J gave up 7 bases and V 0 bases, and 4 bases lay outside the gene matches. The CDR3 DNA is TGTGCCACCAGCAGAGATCGACTAGCGGGAGTGAATGAGCAGTTCTTC. Residues: CATSRDRLAGVNEQFF.

For the CDR3, the DNA is TGTGCCAGCAGAACCCAGGGTATCTCAAACTATGGCTACACCTTC. This sequence encodes CASRTQGISNYGYTF. The V and J genes are TRBV5-4 and TRBJ1-2, with D maybe TRBD1 (5 bases). CDR1 and CDR2 (germline): SGHNT, YYREEE (reference sequence). Trimming took 5 bases from V and 2 from J, leaving 16 bases between them. The CDR3 has 15 residues.

A word on this clone: The sample has other DNA sequences that encode this CDR3 too. The chain couples TRBV10-2 to TRBJ2-1; TRBD2 aligns across 11 bases. This CDR3 contains 18 residues. Germline V gene lookup returns CDR1 WSHSY and CDR2 SAAADI. The ends lost 0 bases at V and 7 bases at J; junction bases unmatched: 11. The chain's CDR3 is CASSESIAGGILGNEQFF. The CDR3 nucleotides are TGCGCCAGCAGTGAGTCTATAGCGGGAGGGATTTTGGGTAATGAGCAGTTCTTC.

This rearrangement joins TRBV10-1 to TRBJ2-5; the match to TRBD1 covers 8 bases. Germline CDR1 WNHNN, CDR2 SYGVQD (reference sequence). Trimming cost V 1 base and J 4 bases; bases outside gene matches: 23. The CDR3 extends over 21 amino acids. The DNA for the CDR3 is TGCGCCAGCAGTGAGTTCTCTTCTACCTTTAGTTTTTTGACAGGGGTAGAGACCCAGTACTTC. Encoded protein: CASSEFSSTFSFLTGVETQYF.

The chain employs TRBV6-6 and TRBJ1-6, with 9 bases that match TRBD1. V lost 7 bases, J lost 6 bases, and 4 bases stayed unmatched. The CDR3 is made up of 14 amino acids. CDR1 is MNHNY and CDR2 is SVGAGI in the germline V gene (reference sequence). The CDR3 spells CASTATGGNSPLHF. CDR3 DNA sequence: TGTGCCAGCACCGCGACAGGGGGTAATTCACCCCTCCACTTT.

V usage is TRBV4-2 and J usage is TRBJ2-5; 9 bases are a match to TRBD2. Germline trimming cut 4 bases from V and 5 bases from J; bases unmatched to any gene: 8. The CDR3 is made up of 15 amino acids. Germline V CDR1 and CDR2: LGHNA, YNFKEQ. This chain's CDR3 is CASSPLRGGPETQYF. In DNA, the CDR3 is TGTGCCAGCAGCCCCTTGCGGGGGGGCCCGGAGACCCAGTACTTC.